This T cell receptor (beta chain) was sequenced for a study of T cell responses to AZD1222 COVID-19 vaccine. Study results and limitations: Researchers report vaccine-associated CD4 TCRs spanning spike, with dominance at 160-218 and 743-854. Seropositive status at baseline applied to only five or six AZD1222 recipients. Most donors were white British, females outnumbered males, and clonal diversity was possibly underestimated.

Of note for this clone: What it binds is unknown.

Profiling relied on immunoSEQ multiplex PCR, and the TCRdb table lists in-frame clones only, not all of them. The sample holds about 110,000 clones; roughly 90% are singletons and the top ten take 3.1%. The CDR3 runs to 11 residues. V was pared by 8 bases and J by 6 bases, with 7 bases of the junction left unmatched. Germline V gene sequence: CDR1 SQVTM, CDR2 ANQGSEA. Sequenced here: peripheral blood, sampled on day 0 of MenACWY control vaccination. V and J are TRBV29-1 and TRBJ2-7; 7 bases are shared with TRBD2. This receptor was identified in an adult in good health. CDR3 residues: CSSGWEGEQYF. As DNA, the CDR3 is TGCAGCTCGGGTTGGGAGGGCGAGCAGTACTTC.